This TCR beta chain was retrieved from a study of blood T cell repertoires in COVID-19. Across the study: T cells, B-cell-depleted T cells, or PBMCs supplied cDNA or gDNA.

Under the authors' procedure: Nucleated cell number was recorded as an estimate derived from reference gene primer amplification. TCRdb's copy holds only in-frame clones and misses some; the assay was immunoSEQ multiplex PCR. V and J calls and clone size are as listed in that table; D and trimming were resolved from the DNA. The table shows about 23,000 clones, with 85% to 95% occurring only once. Trimming took off 3 bases at V and 7 bases at J, with 15 bases between the two ends. The CDR3 spans 14 residues. From germline, CDR1 is SGHAT and CDR2 FQNNGV. The V gene is TRBV11-2, the J gene TRBJ1-2, with D perhaps matching TRBD1 (6 bases). The source is a woman between 45 and 60 years old with active COVID-19. The sequencing input was peripheral blood. The CDR3 nucleotides read TGTGCCAGCAGCTTGGGCCAGGGAGGGGGTGGCTACACCTTC. Translating it yields CASSLGQGGGGYTF. Filled out from reference TRBV11-2 and TRBJ1-2, the complete variable domain reads EAGVAQSPRYKIIEKRQSVAFWCNPISGHATLYWYQQILGQGPKLLIQFQNNGVVDDSQLPKDRFSAERLKGVDSTLKIQPAKLEDSAVYLCASSLGQGGGGYTFGSGTRLTVV.